The clone carrying this TCR beta chain was detected only once. The data belong to a study of blood T cells in healthy people across ages. CDR1 and CDR2 from the germline V gene are MNHNS and SASEGT. The CDR3 extends over 15 amino acids. V was cut by 3 bases and J by 3 bases, with 13 bases left in between. The second PCR ran roughly 6 to 12 cycles with a sample-barcoded 5' primer and J-beta primers. Each CDR3 protein is one row after TCRdb ran MiXCR on the 5' RACE reads. Among about 780,000 distinct CDR3 sequences listed, about 46% were seen once. This chain links TRBV6-1 with TRBJ2-3; D uncertain. This TCR came from a man older than 75 in good health. Sequencing was done on a sample of blood. CDR3 sequence (DNA): TGTGCCAGCAGTGACCGAATAGGCAGGACAGATACGCAGTATTTT. Protein sequence: CASSDRIGRTDTQYF.